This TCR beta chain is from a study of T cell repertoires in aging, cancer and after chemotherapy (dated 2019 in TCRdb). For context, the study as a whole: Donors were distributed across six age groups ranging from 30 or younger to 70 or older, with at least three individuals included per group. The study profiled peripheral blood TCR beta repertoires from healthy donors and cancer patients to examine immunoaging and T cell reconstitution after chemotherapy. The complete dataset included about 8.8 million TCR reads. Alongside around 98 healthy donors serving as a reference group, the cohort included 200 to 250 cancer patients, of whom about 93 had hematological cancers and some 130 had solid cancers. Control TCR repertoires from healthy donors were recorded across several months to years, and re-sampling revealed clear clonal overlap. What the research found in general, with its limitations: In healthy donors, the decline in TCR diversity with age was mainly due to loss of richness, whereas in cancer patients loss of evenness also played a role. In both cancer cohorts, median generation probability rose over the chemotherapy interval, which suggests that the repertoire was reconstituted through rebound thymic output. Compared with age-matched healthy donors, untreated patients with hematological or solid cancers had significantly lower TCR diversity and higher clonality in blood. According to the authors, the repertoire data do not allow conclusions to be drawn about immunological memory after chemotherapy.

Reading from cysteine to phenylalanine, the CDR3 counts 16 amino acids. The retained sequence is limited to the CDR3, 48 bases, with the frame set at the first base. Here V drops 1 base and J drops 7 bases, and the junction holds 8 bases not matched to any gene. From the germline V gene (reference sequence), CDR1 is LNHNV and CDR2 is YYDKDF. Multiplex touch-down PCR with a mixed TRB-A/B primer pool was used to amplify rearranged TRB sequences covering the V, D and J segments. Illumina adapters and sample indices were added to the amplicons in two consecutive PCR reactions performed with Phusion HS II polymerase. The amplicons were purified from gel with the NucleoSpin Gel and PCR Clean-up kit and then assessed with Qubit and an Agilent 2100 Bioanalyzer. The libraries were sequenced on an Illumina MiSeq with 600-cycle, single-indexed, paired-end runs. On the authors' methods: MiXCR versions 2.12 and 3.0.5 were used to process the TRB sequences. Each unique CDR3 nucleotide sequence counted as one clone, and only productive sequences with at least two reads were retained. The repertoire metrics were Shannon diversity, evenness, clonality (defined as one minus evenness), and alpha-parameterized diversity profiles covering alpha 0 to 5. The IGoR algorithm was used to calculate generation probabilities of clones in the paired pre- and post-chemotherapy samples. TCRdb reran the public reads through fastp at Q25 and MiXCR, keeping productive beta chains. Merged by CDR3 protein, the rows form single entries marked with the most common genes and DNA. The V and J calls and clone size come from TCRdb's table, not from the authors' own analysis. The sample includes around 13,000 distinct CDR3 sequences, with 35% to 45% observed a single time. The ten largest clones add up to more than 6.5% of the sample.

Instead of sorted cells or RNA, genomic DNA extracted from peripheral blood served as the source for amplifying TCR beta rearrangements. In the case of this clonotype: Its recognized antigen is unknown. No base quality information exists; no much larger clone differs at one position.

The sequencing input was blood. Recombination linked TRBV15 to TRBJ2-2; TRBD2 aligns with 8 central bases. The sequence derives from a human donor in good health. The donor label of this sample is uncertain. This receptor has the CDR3 CATSRATGGPSGELFF. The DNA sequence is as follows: TGTGCCACCAGCAGAGCGACGGGAGGGCCCAGCGGGGAGCTGTTTTTT.